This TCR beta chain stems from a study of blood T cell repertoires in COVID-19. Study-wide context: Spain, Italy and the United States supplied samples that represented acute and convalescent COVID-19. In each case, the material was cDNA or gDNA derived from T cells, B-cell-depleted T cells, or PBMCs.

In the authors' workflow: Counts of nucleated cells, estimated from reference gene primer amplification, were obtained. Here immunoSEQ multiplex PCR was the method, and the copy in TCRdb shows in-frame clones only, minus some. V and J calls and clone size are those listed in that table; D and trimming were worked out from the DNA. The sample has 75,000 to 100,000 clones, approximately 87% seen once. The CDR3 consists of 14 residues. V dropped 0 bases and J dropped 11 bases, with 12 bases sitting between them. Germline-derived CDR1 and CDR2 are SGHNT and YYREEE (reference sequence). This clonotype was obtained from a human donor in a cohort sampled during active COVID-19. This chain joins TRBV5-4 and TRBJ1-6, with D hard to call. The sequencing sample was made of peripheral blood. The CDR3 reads CASSLAEEGTPLHF. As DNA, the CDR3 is TGTGCCAGCAGCTTGGCCGAGGAGGGTACACCCCTCCACTTT. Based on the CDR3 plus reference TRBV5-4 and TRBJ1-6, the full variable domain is ETGVTQSPTHLIKTRGQQVTLRCSSQSGHNTVSWYQQALGQGPQFIFQYYREEENGRGNFPPRFSGLQFPNYSSELNVNALELDDSALYLCASSLAEEGTPLHFGNGTRLTVT.